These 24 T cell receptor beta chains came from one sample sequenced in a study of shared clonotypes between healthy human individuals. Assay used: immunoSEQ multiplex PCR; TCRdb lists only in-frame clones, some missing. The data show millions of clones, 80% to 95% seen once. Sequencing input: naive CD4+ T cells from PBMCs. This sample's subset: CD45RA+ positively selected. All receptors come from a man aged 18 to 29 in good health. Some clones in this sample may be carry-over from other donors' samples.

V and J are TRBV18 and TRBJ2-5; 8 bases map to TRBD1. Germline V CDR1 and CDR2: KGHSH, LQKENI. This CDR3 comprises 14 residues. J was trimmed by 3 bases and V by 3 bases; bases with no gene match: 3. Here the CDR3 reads CASSPTGVEETQYF. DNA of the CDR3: TGTGCCAGCTCACCGACAGGGGTGGAAGAGACCCAGTACTTC. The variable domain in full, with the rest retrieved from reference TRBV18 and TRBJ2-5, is NAGVMQNPRHLVRRRGQEARLRCSPMKGHSHVYWYRQLPEEGLKFMVYLQKENIIDESGMPKERFSAEFPKEGPSILRIQQVVRGDSAAYFCASSPTGVEETQYFGPGTRLLVL.

CDR3: CASSLRHRGETQYF. CDR3 DNA sequence: TGTGCCAGCAGCTTAAGGCACAGGGGAGAGACCCAGTACTTC. The chain employs TRBV11-2 and TRBJ2-5, with 7 nucleotides matching TRBD1. This CDR3 has 14 residues. Unmatched junction bases numbered 4, after V lost 2 bases and J lost 4 bases. Germline CDR1 is SGHAT and CDR2 is FQNNGV.

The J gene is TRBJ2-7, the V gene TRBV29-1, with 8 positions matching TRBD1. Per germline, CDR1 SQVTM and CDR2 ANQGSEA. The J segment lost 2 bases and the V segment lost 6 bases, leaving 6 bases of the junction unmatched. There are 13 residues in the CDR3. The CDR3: CSVRTGLPYEQYF. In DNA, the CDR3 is TGCAGCGTCCGGACAGGGCTTCCCTACGAGCAGTACTTC.

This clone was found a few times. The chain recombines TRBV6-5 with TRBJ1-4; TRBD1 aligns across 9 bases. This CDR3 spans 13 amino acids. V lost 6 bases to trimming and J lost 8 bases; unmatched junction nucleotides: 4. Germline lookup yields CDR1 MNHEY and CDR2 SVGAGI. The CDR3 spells CASRGQGGEKLFF. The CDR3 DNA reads TGTGCCAGCAGGGGACAGGGAGGAGAAAAACTGTTTTTT.

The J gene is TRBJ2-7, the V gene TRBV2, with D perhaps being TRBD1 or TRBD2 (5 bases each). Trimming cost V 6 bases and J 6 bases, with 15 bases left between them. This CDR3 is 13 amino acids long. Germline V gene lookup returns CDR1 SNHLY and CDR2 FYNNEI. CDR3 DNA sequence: TGTGCCAGCAGCCGCATCGGGGCGGGCGAGCAGTACTTC. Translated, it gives CASSRIGAGEQYF. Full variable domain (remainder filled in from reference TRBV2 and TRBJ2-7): EPEVTQTPSHQVTQMGQEVILRCVPISNHLYFYWYRQILGQKVEFLVSFYNNEISEKSEIFDDQFSVERPDGSNFTLKIRSTKLEDSAMYFCASSRIGAGEQYFGPGTRLTVT.

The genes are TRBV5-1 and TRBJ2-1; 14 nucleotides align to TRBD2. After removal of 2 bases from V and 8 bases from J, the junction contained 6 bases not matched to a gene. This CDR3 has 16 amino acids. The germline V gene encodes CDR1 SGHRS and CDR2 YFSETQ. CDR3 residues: CASSFGTSGSGDEQFF. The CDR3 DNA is TGCGCCAGCAGCTTCGGGACTAGCGGGAGCGGTGATGAGCAGTTCTTC.

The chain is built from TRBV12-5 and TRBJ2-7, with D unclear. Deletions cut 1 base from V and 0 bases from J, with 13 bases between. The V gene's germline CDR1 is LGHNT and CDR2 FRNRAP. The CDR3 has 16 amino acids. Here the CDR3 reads CASGLALFFGSYEQYF. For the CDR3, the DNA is TGTGCTAGTGGTTTGGCCCTATTCTTCGGCTCCTACGAGCAGTACTTC.

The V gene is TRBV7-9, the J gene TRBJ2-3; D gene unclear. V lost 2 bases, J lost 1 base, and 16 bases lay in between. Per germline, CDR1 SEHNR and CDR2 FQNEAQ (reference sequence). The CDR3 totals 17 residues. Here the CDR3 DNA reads TGTGCCAGCAGCTTACGAGTCGTAAGCCTCGGCACAGATACGCAGTATTTT. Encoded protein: CASSLRVVSLGTDTQYF.

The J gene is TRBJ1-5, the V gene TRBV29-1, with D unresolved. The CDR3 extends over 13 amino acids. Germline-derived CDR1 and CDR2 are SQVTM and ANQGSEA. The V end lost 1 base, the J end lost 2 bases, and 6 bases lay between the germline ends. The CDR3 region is CSVEVQGNQPQHF. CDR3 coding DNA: TGCAGCGTTGAAGTCCAGGGCAATCAGCCCCAGCATTTT. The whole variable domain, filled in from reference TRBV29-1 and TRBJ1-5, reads SAVISQKPSRDICQRGTSLTIQCQVDSQVTMMFWYRQQPGQSLTLIATANQGSEATYESGFVIDKFPISRPNLTFSTLTVSNMSPEDSSIYLCSVEVQGNQPQHFGDGTRLSIL.

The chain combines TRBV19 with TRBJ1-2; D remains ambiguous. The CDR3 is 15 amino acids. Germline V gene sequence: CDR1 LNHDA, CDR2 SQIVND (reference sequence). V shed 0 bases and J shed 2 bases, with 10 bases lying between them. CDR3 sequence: CASSIDTRSNYGYTF. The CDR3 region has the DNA TGTGCCAGTAGTATAGACACCAGATCCAACTATGGCTACACCTTC.

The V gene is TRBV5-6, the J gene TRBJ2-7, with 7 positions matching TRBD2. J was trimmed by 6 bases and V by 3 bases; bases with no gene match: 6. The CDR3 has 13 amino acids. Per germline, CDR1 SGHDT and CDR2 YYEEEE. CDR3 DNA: TGTGCCAGCAGCTCCACCGGCGGGGGCGAGCAGTACTTC. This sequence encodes CASSSTGGGEQYF.

The CDR3 protein is CASSSEFSGANVLTF. As DNA, the CDR3 is TGTGCCAGCAGCTCGGAATTCTCTGGGGCCAACGTCCTGACTTTC. This chain joins TRBV7-2 and TRBJ2-6; D is uncertain. V dropped 4 bases and J dropped 0 bases, with 7 bases sitting between them. The CDR3 has 15 residues. Per the germline V gene, CDR1 is SGHTA and CDR2 is FQGNSA. Complete variable domain (other parts from reference TRBV7-2 and TRBJ2-6): GAGVSQSPSNKVTEKGKDVELRCDPISGHTALYWYRQSLGQGLEFLIYFQGNSAPDKSGLPSDRFSAERTGGSVSTLTIQRTQQEDSAVYLCASSSEFSGANVLTFGAGSRLTVL.

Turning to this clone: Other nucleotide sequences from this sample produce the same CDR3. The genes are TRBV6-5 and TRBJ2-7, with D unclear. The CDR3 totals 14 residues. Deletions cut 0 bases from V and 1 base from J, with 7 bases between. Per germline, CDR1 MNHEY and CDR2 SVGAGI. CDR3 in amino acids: CASSYSGGSYEQYF. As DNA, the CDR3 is TGTGCCAGCAGTTACTCGGGCGGTTCCTACGAGCAGTACTTC.

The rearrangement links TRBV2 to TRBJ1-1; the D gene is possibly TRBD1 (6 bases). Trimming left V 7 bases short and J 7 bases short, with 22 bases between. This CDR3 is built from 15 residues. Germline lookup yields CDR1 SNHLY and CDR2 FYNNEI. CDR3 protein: CASIRGGETAFEAFF. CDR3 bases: TGTGCCAGCATACGGGGGGGCGAGACGGCTTTTGAAGCTTTCTTT.

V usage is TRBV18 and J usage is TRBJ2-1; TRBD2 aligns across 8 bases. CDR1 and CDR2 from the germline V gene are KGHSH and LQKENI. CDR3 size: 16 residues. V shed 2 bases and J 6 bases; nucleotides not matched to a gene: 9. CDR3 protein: CASSPGGSGGPNEQFF. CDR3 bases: TGTGCCAGCTCACCAGGGGGGTCGGGAGGGCCCAATGAGCAGTTCTTC. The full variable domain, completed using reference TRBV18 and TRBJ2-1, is NAGVMQNPRHLVRRRGQEARLRCSPMKGHSHVYWYRQLPEEGLKFMVYLQKENIIDESGMPKERFSAEFPKEGPSILRIQQVVRGDSAAYFCASSPGGSGGPNEQFFGPGTRLTVL.

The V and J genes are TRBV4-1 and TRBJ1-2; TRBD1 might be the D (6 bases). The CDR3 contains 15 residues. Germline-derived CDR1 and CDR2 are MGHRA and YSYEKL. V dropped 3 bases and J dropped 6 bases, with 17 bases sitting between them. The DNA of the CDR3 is TGCGCCAGCAGCCACCCTGTTCGGGGACACGATGGCTACACCTTC. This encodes CASSHPVRGHDGYTF.

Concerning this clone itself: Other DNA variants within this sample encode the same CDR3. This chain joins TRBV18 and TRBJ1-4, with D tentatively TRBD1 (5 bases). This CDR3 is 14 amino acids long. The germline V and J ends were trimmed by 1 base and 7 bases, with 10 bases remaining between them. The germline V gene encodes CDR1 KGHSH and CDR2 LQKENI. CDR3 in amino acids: CASSPQGLGEKLFF. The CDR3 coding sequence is TGTGCCAGCTCACCACAGGGGCTCGGTGAAAAACTGTTTTTT. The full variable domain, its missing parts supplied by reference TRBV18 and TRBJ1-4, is NAGVMQNPRHLVRRRGQEARLRCSPMKGHSHVYWYRQLPEEGLKFMVYLQKENIIDESGMPKERFSAEFPKEGPSILRIQQVVRGDSAAYFCASSPQGLGEKLFFGSGTQLSVL.

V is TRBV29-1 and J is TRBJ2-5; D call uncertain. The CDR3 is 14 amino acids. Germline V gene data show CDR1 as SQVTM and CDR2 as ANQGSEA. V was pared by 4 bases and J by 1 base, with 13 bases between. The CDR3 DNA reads TGCAGCGTTGTCGGCAGGATAGTCCAAGAGACCCAGTACTTC. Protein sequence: CSVVGRIVQETQYF.

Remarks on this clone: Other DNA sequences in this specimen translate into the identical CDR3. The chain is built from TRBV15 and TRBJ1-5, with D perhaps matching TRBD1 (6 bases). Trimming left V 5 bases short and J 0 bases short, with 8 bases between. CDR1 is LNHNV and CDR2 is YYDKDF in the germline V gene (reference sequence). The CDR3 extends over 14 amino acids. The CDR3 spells CATSRGLSNQPQHF. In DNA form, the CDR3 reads TGTGCCACCAGCCGGGGGCTTAGCAATCAGCCCCAGCATTTT.

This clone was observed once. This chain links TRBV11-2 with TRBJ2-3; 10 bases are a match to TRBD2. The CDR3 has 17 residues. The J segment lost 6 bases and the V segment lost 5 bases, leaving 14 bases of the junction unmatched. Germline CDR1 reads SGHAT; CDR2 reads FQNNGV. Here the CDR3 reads CASSPPSSSGRTDTQYF. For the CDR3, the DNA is TGTGCCAGCAGCCCACCCTCTTCTAGCGGGAGAACCGATACGCAGTATTTT.

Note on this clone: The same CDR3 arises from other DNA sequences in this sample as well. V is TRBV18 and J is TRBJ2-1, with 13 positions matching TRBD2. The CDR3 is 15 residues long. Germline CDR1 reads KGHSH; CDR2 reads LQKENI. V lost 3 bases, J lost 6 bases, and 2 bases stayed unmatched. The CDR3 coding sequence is TGTGCCAGCTCACCGCGGACTAGCGGGAGCAATGAGCAGTTCTTC. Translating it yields CASSPRTSGSNEQFF.

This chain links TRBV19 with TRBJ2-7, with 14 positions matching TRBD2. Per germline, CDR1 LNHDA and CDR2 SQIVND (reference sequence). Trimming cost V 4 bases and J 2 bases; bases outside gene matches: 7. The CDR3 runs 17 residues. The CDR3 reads CASSTSGTSGRTYEQYF. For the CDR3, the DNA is TGTGCCAGTAGTACGTCCGGGACTAGCGGGAGAACCTACGAGCAGTACTTC.

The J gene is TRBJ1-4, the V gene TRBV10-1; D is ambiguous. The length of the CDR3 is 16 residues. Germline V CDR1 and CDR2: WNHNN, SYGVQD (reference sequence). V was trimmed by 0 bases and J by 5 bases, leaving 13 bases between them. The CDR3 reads CASSESYPGGNEKLFF. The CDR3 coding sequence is TGCGCCAGCAGTGAGTCGTATCCCGGAGGGAATGAAAAACTGTTTTTT.

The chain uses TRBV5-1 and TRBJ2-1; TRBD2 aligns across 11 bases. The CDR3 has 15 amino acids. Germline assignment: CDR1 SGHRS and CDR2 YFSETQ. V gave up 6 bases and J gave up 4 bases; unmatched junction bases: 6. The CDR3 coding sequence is TGCGCCAGCAACCCCGGGACTAGCGGATACAATGAGCAGTTCTTC. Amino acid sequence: CASNPGTSGYNEQFF.